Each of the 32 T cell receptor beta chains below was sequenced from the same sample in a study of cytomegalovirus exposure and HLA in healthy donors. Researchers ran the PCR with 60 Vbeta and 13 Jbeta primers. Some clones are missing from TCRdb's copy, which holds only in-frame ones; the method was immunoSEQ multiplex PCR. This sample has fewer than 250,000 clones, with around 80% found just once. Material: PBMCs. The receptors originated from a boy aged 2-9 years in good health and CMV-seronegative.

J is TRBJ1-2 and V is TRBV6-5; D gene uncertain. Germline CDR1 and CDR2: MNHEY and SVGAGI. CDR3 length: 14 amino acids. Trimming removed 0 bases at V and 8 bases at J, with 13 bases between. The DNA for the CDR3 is TGTGCCAGCAGTTACTCGAACTTCGGTCGGGGCTACACCTTC. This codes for CASSYSNFGRGYTF.

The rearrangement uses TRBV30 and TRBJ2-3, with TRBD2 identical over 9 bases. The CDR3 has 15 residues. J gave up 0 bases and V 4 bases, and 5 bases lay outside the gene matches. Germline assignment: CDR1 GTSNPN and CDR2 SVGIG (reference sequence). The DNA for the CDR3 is TGTGCCTGGATGAGCGGGACTAGCAGCACAGATACGCAGTATTTT. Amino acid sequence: CAWMSGTSSTDTQYF.

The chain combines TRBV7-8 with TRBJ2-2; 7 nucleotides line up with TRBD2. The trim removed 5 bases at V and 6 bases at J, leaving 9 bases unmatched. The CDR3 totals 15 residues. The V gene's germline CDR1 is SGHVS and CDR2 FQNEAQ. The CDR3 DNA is TGTGCCAGCAGCCCCCGGGGGGTGGGCGCCGGGGAGCTGTTTTTT. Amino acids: CASSPRGVGAGELFF.

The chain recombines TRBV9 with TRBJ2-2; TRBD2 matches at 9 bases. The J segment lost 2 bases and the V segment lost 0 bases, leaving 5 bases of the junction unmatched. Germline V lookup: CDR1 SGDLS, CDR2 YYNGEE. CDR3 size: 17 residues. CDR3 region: CASSVDVRGGNTGELFF. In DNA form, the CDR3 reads TGTGCCAGCAGCGTAGATGTGCGGGGGGGAAACACCGGGGAGCTGTTTTTT.

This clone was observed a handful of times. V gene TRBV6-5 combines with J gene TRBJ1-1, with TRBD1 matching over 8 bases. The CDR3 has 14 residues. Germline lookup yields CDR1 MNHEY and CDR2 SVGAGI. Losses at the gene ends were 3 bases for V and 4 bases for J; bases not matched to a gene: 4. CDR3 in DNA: TGTGCCAGCAGTTATACAGGGGGTCGCACTGAAGCTTTCTTT. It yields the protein CASSYTGGRTEAFF.

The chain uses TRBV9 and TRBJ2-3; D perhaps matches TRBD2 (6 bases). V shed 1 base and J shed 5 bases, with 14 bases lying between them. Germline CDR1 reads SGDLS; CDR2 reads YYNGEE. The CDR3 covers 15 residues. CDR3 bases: TGTGCCAGCAGCGTATCGGGGGAATCGGTAGATACGCAGTATTTT. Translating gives CASSVSGESVDTQYF.

CDR3 sequence: CASSYFGTGGSEQYF. In DNA form, the CDR3 reads TGTGCCAGCAGTTACTTCGGGACAGGGGGCTCCGAGCAGTACTTC. This chain links TRBV6-6 with TRBJ2-7, with 12 bases lining up with TRBD1. J was trimmed by 6 bases and V by 1 base; bases with no gene match: 4. Germline CDR1 reads MNHNY; CDR2 reads SVGAGI (reference sequence). The CDR3 contains 15 residues.

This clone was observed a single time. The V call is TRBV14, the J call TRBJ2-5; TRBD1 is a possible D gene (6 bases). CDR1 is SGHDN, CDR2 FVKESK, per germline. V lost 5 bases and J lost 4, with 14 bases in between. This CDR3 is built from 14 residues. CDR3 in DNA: TGTGCCAGCAGCTCACAGGGAATTGGAGAGACCCAGTACTTC. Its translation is CASSSQGIGETQYF. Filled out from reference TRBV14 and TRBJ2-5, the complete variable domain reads EAGVTQFPSHSVIEKGQTVTLRCDPISGHDNLYWYRRVMGKEIKFLLHFVKESKQDESGMPNNRFLAERTGGTYSTLKVQPAELEDSGVYFCASSSQGIGETQYFGPGTRLLVL.

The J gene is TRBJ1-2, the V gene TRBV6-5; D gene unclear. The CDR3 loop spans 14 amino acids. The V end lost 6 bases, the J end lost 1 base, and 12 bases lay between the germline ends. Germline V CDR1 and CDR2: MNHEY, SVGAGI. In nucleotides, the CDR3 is TGTGCCAGCAGGCTTCTAAGAAGTAACTATGGCTACACCTTC. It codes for CASRLLRSNYGYTF.

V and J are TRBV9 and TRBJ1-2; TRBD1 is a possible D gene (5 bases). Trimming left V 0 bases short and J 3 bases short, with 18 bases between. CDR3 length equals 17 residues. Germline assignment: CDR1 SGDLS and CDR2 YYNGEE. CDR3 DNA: TGTGCCAGCAGCGTAGGGGTGGAAGGGGCCAAGGACTATGGCTACACCTTC. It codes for CASSVGVEGAKDYGYTF.

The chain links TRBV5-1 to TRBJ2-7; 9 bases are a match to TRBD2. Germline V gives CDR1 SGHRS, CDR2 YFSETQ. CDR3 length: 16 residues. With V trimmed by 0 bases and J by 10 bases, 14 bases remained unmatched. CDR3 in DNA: TGCGCCAGCAGCTTGGACGGCGGGGGGGCCTCTACGCGACAGTACTTC. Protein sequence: CASSLDGGGASTRQYF.

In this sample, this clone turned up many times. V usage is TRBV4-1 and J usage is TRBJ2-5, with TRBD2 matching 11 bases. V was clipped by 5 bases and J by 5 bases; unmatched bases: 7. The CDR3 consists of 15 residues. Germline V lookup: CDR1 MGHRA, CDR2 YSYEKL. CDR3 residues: CASSARLAGMETQYF. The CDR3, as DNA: TGCGCCAGCAGCGCCCGACTAGCGGGGATGGAGACCCAGTACTTC.

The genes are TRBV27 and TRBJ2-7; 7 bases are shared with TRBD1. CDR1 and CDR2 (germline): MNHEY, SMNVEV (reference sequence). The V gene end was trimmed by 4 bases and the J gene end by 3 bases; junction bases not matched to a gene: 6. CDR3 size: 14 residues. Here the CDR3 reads CASSSLSGGYEQYF. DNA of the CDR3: TGTGCCAGCAGTTCCCTGTCAGGGGGCTACGAGCAGTACTTC.

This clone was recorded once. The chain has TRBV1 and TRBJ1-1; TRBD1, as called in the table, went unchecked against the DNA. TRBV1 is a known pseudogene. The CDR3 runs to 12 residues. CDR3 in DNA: TGCACCAGCTTAACAGTGGTGGCTGAAGCTTTCTTT. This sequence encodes CTSLTVVAEAFF.

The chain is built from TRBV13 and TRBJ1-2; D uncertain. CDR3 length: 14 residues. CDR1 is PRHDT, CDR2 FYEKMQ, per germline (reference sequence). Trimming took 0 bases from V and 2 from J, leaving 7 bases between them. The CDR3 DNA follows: TGTGCCAGCAGCTTAGGCCACGGGAACTATGGCTACACCTTC. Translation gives CASSLGHGNYGYTF.

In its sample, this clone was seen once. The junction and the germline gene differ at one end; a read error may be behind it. DNA for the CDR3: TGCAGCGTTGAAGAAGGATGGGTTGGGGCCTTT. Protein sequence: CSVEEGWVGAF. The chain recombines TRBV29-1 with TRBJ1-1; the D gene is possibly TRBD1 (5 bases). The CDR3 totals 11 residues. From germline, CDR1 is SQVTM and CDR2 ANQGSEA.

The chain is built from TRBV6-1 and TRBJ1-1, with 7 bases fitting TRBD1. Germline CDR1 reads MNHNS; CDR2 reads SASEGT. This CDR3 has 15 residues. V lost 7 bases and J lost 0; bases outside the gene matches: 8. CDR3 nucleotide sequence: TGTGCCAGCACCGAACCGACAGGGTTGAACACTGAAGCTTTCTTT. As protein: CASTEPTGLNTEAFF.

The CDR3 is CASSLAETPPNTEAFF. The CDR3 DNA sequence: TGTGCCAGCAGCTTAGCGGAGACCCCCCCAAACACTGAAGCTTTCTTT. The chain is built from TRBV7-6 and TRBJ1-1; the D is unclear. V was pared by 0 bases and J by 2 bases, with 13 bases between. The germline V gene encodes CDR1 SGHVS and CDR2 FNYEAQ. The CDR3 extends over 16 amino acids.

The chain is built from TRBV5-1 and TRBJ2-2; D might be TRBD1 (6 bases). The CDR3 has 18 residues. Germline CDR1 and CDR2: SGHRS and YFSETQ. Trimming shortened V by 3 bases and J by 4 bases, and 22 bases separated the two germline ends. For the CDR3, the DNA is TGCGCCAGCAGCTGGGACACCGACAGATATTATACCACCGGGGAGCTGTTTTTT. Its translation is CASSWDTDRYYTTGELFF.

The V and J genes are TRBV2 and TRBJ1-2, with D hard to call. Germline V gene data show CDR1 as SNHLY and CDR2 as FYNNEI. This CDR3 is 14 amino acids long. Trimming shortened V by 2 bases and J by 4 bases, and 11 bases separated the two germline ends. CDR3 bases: TGTGCCAGCAGTGAATTTGGCGGTAGCTATGGCTACACCTTC. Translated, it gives CASSEFGGSYGYTF.

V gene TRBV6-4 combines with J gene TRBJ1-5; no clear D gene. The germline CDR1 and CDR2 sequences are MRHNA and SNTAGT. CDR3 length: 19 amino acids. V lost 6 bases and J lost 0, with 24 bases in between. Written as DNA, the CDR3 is TGTGCCAGCAGGCCCGATTGTCCAGCTGAGGGTTATAGCAATCAGCCCCAGCATTTT. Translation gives CASRPDCPAEGYSNQPQHF.

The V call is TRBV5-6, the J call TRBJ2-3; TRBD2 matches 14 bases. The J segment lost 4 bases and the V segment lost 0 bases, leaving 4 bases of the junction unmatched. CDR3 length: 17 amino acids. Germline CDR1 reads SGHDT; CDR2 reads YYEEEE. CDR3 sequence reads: CASSLGGGLAGADTQYF. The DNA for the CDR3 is TGTGCCAGCAGCTTGGGGGGGGGACTAGCGGGAGCAGATACGCAGTATTTT.

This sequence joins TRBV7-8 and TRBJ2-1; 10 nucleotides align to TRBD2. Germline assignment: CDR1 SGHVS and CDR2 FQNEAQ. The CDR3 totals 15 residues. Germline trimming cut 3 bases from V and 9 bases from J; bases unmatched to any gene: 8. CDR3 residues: CASSFLAGDLGEQFF. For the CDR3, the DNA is TGTGCCAGCAGCTTCCTAGCGGGGGACCTGGGTGAGCAGTTCTTC. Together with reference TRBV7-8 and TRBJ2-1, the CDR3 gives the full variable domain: GAGVSQSPRYKVAKRGQDVALRCDPISGHVSLFWYQQALGQGPEFLTYFQNEAQLDKSGLPSDRFFAERPEGSVSTLKIQRTQQEDSAVYLCASSFLAGDLGEQFFGPGTRLTVL.

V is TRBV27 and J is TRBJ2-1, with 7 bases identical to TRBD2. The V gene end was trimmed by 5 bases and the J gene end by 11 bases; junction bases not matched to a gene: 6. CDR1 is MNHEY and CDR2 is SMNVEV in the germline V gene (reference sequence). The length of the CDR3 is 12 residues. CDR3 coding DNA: TGTGCCAGCAGTCCCCCGGGGGGACAGCAGTTCTTC. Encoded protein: CASSPPGGQQFF.

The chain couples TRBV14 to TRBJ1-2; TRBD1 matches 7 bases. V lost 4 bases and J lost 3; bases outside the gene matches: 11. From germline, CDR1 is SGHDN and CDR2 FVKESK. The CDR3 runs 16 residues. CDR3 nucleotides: TGTGCCAGCAGCCGCCACCACAGGGGAGTGGACTATGGCTACACCTTC. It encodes CASSRHHRGVDYGYTF. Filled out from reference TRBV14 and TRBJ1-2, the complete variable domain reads EAGVTQFPSHSVIEKGQTVTLRCDPISGHDNLYWYRRVMGKEIKFLLHFVKESKQDESGMPNNRFLAERTGGTYSTLKVQPAELEDSGVYFCASSRHHRGVDYGYTFGSGTRLTVV.

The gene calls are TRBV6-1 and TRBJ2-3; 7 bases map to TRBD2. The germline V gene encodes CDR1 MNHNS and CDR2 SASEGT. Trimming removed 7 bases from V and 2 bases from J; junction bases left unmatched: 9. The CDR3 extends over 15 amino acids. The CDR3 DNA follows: TGTGCCAGCACCGACCCCGGGGGGTTCACAGATACGCAGTATTTT. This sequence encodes CASTDPGGFTDTQYF.

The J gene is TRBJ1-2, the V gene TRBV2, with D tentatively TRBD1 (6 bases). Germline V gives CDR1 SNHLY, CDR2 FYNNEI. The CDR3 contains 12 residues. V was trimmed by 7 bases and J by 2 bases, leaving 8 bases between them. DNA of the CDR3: TGTGCCAGCAAAACAGGGAACTATGGCTACACCTTC. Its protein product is CASKTGNYGYTF.

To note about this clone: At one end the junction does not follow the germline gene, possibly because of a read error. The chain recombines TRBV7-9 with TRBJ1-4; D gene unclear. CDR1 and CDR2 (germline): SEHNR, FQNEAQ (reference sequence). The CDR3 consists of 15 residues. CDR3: CSSSLAEITNEKLFF. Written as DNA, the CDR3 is TGTTCCAGCAGCTTAGCGGAGATAACTAATGAAAAACTGTTTTTT.

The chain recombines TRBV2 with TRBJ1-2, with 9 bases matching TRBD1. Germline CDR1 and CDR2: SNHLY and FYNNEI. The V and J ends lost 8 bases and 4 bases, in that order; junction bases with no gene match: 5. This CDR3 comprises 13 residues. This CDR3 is CASSNRGLYGYTF. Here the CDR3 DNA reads TGTGCCAGCTCGAACAGGGGGCTCTATGGCTACACCTTC.

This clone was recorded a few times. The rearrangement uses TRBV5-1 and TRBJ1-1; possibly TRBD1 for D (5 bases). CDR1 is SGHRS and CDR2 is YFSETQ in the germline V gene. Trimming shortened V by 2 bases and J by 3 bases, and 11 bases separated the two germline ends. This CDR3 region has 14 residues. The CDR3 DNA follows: TGCGCCAGCAGCTTAAGGGGATCGGACACTGAAGCTTTCTTT. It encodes CASSLRGSDTEAFF. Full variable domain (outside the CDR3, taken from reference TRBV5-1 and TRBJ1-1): KAGVTQTPRYLIKTRGQQVTLSCSPISGHRSVSWYQQTPGQGLQFLFEYFSETQRNKGNFPGRFSGRQFSNSRSEMNVSTLELGDSALYLCASSLRGSDTEAFFGQGTRLTVV.

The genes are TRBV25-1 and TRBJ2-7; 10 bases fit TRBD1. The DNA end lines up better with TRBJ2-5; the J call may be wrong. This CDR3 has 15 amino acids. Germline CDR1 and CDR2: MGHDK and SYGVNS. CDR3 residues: CASSPAGQGKETQYF. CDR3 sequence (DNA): TGTGCCAGCAGTCCCGCGGGACAGGGGAAAGAGACCCAGTACTTC.

CDR3 nucleotide sequence: TGTGCCAGTAGGGACAGCCCCACCGGGGAGCTGTTTTTT. This sequence encodes CASRDSPTGELFF. This chain uses TRBV19 with TRBJ2-2, with D maybe TRBD1 (6 bases). CDR3 size: 13 residues. Germline CDR1 LNHDA, CDR2 SQIVND (reference sequence). Trimming shortened V by 6 bases and J by 4 bases, and 9 bases separated the two germline ends.